The rows below give T cell receptor beta chains drawn from one sample of a study of cytomegalovirus exposure and HLA in healthy donors. Here immunoSEQ multiplex PCR was the method, and the copy in TCRdb shows in-frame clones only, minus some. The data contain 180,000 or so clones, 82% of them singletons. The sequenced sample was PBMCs. These receptors were obtained from a middle-aged man in good health and CMV-seronegative. CDR3s include the opening cysteine and the closing phenylalanine or tryptophan. Fields, in order: clone size, D gene, J gene, V gene, CDR3 DNA, CDR3 protein. D genes are given only for firm matches. Only some rows state a clone size, as once, few, many or a class for expanded clones.

size: NA
D: NA
J: TRBJ1-2
V: TRBV2
DNA: TGTGCCAGCAGTGCCCGGCAGGGCTATGGCTACACCTTC
CDR3: CASSARQGYGYTF

size: few
D: NA
J: TRBJ2-5
V: TRBV27
DNA: TGTGCCACGGGGAGGACGGCGACCCAGTACTTC
CDR3: CATGRTATQYF

size: once
D: TRBD2
J: TRBJ2-1
V: TRBV19
DNA: TGTGCCAGTACCCGCCTGAGCGGGGGGGCAGGGTACAATGAGCAGTTCTTC
CDR3: CASTRLSGGAGYNEQFF

size: NA
D: NA
J: TRBJ1-4
V: TRBV1
DNA: TGCACCAGCAGCCTTCTCGGACAGATTAATGAAAAACTGTTTTTT
CDR3: CTSSLLGQINEKLFF

size: few
D: TRBD1
J: TRBJ1-2
V: TRBV7-9
DNA: TGTGCCAGCAGCTTAGCGTCGGACAGGGTATCCGGCTACACCTTC
CDR3: CASSLASDRVSGYTF

size: NA
D: TRBD2
J: TRBJ2-3
V: TRBV9
DNA: TGTGCCAGCAGCGCCCGTCGGGGGGTGAGCACAGATACGCAGTATTTT
CDR3: CASSARRGVSTDTQYF

size: NA
D: TRBD2
J: TRBJ2-7
V: TRBV4-2
DNA: TGTGCCAGCAGCCCTAGCGGTTACGAGCAGTACTTC
CDR3: CASSPSGYEQYF

size: NA
D: TRBD1
J: TRBJ1-1
V: TRBV27
DNA: TGTGTCTCCACCCCCGGACAGGGGCTCCACACTGAAGCTTTCTTT
CDR3: CVSTPGQGLHTEAFF

size: NA
D: TRBD1
J: TRBJ1-2
V: TRBV5-1
DNA: TGCGCCAGCAGCTCGCAGGGGGTCAGGGTTTTAGCTAACTATGGCTACACCTTC
CDR3: CASSSQGVRVLANYGYTF

size: NA
D: TRBD2
J: TRBJ2-3
V: TRBV29-1
DNA: TGCAGCGTTGAAGGGGCCCCTTACGGCGGGAGGCAGGATACGCAGTATTTT
CDR3: CSVEGAPYGGRQDTQYF

size: NA
D: NA
J: TRBJ2-1
V: TRBV28
DNA: TGTGCCAGCAGAAGGCGGAGTAATGAGCAGTTCTTC
CDR3: CASRRRSNEQFF

size: NA
D: NA
J: TRBJ1-1
V: TRBV9
DNA: TGTGCCAGCAGCGCTCCCCGGCCGGGGGAACCTGAAGCTTTCTTT
CDR3: CASSAPRPGEPEAFF

size: NA
D: NA
J: TRBJ2-7
V: TRBV27
DNA: TGTGCCAGCAGTTTAGCCGGGACAATGAGCTCCTACGAGCAGTACTTC
CDR3: CASSLAGTMSSYEQYF

size: NA
D: NA
J: TRBJ1-2
V: TRBV5-1
DNA: TGCGCCAGCAGCCAGGGAGGGGGGGGGCGCCTCTATGGCTACACCTTC
CDR3: CASSQGGGGRLYGYTF

size: NA
D: NA
J: TRBJ1-2
V: TRBV27
DNA: TGTGCCAGTTCCACCTCAGGGTCGGCTGGCTACACCTTC
CDR3: CASSTSGSAGYTF

size: few
D: TRBD2
J: TRBJ2-2
V: TRBV6-5
DNA: TGTGCCAGCACAACTAGCGGGAGAGGAACCGGGGAGCTGTTTTTT
CDR3: CASTTSGRGTGELFF

size: NA
D: TRBD1
J: TRBJ1-2
V: TRBV18
DNA: TGTGCTAGCTCTTGGGACAGCTACTATGGCTACACCTTC
CDR3: CASSWDSYYGYTF

size: NA
D: TRBD1
J: TRBJ1-3
V: TRBV28
DNA: TGTGCCAGCAGGGGACAGGGAGGAGGAAACACCATATATTTT
CDR3: CASRGQGGGNTIYF

size: NA
D: NA
J: TRBJ1-1
V: TRBV5-5
DNA: TGTGCCAGCAGCTTGTCCGGTACAGTAACTGAAGCTTTCTTT
CDR3: CASSLSGTVTEAFF

size: NA
D: TRBD1
J: TRBJ1-4
V: TRBV4-3
DNA: TGCGCCAGCAGCCAAGAGGAACAGGGGGCGGTAAAACTGTTTTTT
CDR3: CASSQEEQGAVKLFF

size: NA
D: NA
J: TRBJ2-2
V: TRBV29-1
DNA: TGCAGCGTTGGTGACGGGAGCACCGGGGAGCTGTTTTTT
CDR3: CSVGDGSTGELFF

size: NA
D: NA
J: TRBJ1-2
V: TRBV28
DNA: TGTGCCAGCAGTTTAGCCAGGATAAATCCCAACTATGGCTACACCTTC
CDR3: CASSLARINPNYGYTF

size: NA
D: TRBD1
J: TRBJ2-1
V: TRBV11-3
DNA: TGTGCCAGCAGCTTAGACGGACAGGGGGCTGGTAATGAGCAGTTCTTC
CDR3: CASSLDGQGAGNEQFF

size: NA
D: NA
J: TRBJ2-7
V: TRBV9
DNA: TGCGCCAGCAGCGAGGGGGACGGTTTTATATACGAGCAGTACTTC
CDR3: CASSEGDGFIYEQYF

size: NA
D: TRBD1
J: TRBJ1-2
V: TRBV9
DNA: TGTGCCAGCAGCGTAGGGACAGGGGGCCTCTATGGCTACACCTTC
CDR3: CASSVGTGGLYGYTF

size: few
D: TRBD1
J: TRBJ1-5
V: TRBV9
DNA: TGTGCCAGCGGTGGGACAGGGGGTAATCAGCCCCAGCATTTT
CDR3: CASGGTGGNQPQHF

size: NA
D: NA
J: TRBJ1-1
V: TRBV14
DNA: TGTGCCAGCAGACCCGCGGCCGCGAGGAACACTGAAGCTTTCTTT
CDR3: CASRPAAARNTEAFF

size: NA
D: NA
J: TRBJ2-7
V: TRBV11-2
DNA: TGTGCCAGCAGCTTAGACCCGGACAGTACTGCCTACGAGCAGTACTTC
CDR3: CASSLDPDSTAYEQYF

size: NA
D: TRBD1
J: TRBJ1-2
V: TRBV28
DNA: TGTGCCAGCAGTGACAGGGAGGTAACTCGCGGCTACACCTTC
CDR3: CASSDREVTRGYTF

size: few
D: NA
J: TRBJ2-5
V: TRBV15
DNA: TGTGCCACCAGCAGAGATTCGCGAGAGACCCAGTACTTC
CDR3: CATSRDSRETQYF

size: few
D: TRBD2
J: TRBJ2-3
V: TRBV6-1
DNA: TGTGCCAGCAGTGCTTCGAGGGGGACTAGCGGTATGGAGCAGTATTTT
CDR3: CASSASRGTSGMEQYF

size: NA
D: TRBD1
J: TRBJ1-2
V: TRBV6-5
DNA: TGTGCCAGCAGTTACTCTGGACAGGGGACCGGCTACACCTTC
CDR3: CASSYSGQGTGYTF

size: NA
D: TRBD1
J: TRBJ2-1
V: TRBV6-5
DNA: TGTGCCAGCAGCCTGGACAGGGGGGTATACAATGAGCAGTTCTTC
CDR3: CASSLDRGVYNEQFF

size: NA
D: NA
J: TRBJ1-1
V: TRBV19
DNA: TGTGCCAGTATCCCTGAAGGGCGGACACCAGCAGCTTTCTTT
CDR3: CASIPEGRTPAAFF

size: NA
D: NA
J: TRBJ2-3
V: TRBV7-2
DNA: TGTGCCAGCAGCTTAGCGCGAGTCACAGATACGCAGTATTTT
CDR3: CASSLARVTDTQYF

size: NA
D: TRBD2
J: TRBJ2-2
V: TRBV27
DNA: TGTGCCAGCAGTACTAGACTAGCGGGAGGAGGAACCGGGGAGCTGTTTTTT
CDR3: CASSTRLAGGGTGELFF

size: few
D: TRBD1
J: TRBJ2-7
V: TRBV6-6
DNA: TGTGCCAGCAGTTACGACAGGGTCAGCTACGAGCAGTACTTC
CDR3: CASSYDRVSYEQYF

size: NA
D: TRBD2
J: TRBJ2-5
V: TRBV15
DNA: TGTGCCACCAGCAGAGATTCCGTGGGAGGGGAGACCCAGTACTTC
CDR3: CATSRDSVGGETQYF

size: NA
D: NA
J: TRBJ1-5
V: TRBV10-3
DNA: TGTGCCATCGGGGGGGAGAATCAGCCCCAGCATTTT
CDR3: CAIGGENQPQHF

size: NA
D: TRBD2
J: TRBJ2-7
V: TRBV10-3
DNA: TGTGCCATCAGTGGGGGACTAGCGGGGGGGTACGAGCAGTACTTC
CDR3: CAISGGLAGGYEQYF

size: NA
D: NA
J: TRBJ2-2
V: TRBV29-1
DNA: TGCAGCGTTGAAGTCTCCGGGGAGCTGTTTTTT
CDR3: CSVEVSGELFF

size: NA
D: TRBD1
J: TRBJ1-3
V: TRBV7-2
DNA: TGTGCCAGCAGCTTAGCGGGGGGTCCCAGGGGGAGAAGGACTGGAAACACCATATATTTT
CDR3: CASSLAGGPRGRRTGNTIYF